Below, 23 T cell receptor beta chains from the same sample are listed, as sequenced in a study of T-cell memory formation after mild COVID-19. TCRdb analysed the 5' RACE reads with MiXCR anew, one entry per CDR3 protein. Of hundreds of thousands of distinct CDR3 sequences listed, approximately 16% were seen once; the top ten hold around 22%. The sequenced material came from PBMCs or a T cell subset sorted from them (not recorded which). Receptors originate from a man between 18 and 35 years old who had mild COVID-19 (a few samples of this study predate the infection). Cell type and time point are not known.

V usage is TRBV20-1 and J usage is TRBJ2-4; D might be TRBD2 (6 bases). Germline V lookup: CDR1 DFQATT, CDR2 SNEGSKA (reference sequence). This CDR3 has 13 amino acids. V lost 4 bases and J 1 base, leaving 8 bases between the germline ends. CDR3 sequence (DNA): TGCAGTGCTAATCTAGCGGCCAAAAACATTCAGTACTTC. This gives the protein CSANLAAKNIQYF.

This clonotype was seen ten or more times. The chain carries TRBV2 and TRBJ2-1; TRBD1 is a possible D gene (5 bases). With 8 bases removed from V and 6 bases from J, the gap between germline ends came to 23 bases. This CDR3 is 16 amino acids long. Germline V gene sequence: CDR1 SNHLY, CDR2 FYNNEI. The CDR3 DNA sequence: TGTGCCAGCGGCGGCATCCAGGGTCTTCTGGTCAATGAGCAGTTCTTC. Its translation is CASGGIQGLLVNEQFF.

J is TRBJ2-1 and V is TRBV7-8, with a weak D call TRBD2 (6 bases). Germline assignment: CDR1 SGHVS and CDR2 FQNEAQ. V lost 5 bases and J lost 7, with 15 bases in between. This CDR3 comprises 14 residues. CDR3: CASSQGLNRNEQFF. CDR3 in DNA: TGTGCCAGCAGCCAGGGACTGAACAGGAATGAGCAGTTCTTC.

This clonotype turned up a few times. CDR3 protein: CASSVPTGLNIQYF. The CDR3 DNA reads TGCGCCAGCAGCGTACCGACAGGGTTGAACATTCAGTACTTC. The chain joins TRBV5-1 to TRBJ2-4; 7 nucleotides match TRBD1. Germline V gives CDR1 SGHRS, CDR2 YFSETQ. The CDR3 runs to 14 residues. V gave up 4 bases and J gave up 7 bases; unmatched junction bases: 8.

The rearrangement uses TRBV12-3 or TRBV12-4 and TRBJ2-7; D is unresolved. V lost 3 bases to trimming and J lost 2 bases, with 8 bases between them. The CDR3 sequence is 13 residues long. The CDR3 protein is CASSFTPTYEQYV. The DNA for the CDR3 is TGTGCCAGCAGTTTTACCCCTACCTACGAGCAGTACGTC.

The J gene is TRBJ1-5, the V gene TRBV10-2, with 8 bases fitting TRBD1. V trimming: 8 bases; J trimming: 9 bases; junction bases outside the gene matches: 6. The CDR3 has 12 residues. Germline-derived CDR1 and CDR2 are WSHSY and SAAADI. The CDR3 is CASGTGRGPQHF. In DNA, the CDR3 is TGCGCCAGCGGGACAGGCCGAGGGCCCCAGCATTTT.

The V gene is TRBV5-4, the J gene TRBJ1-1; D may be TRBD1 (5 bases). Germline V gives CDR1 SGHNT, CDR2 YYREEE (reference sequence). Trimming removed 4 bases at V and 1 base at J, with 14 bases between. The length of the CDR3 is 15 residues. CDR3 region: CASSPAWGGNTEAFF. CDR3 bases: TGTGCCAGCAGCCCCGCTTGGGGGGGGAACACTGAAGCTTTCTTT.

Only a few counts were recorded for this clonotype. The CDR3 sequence is CATSRLINYGYTF. CDR3 DNA: TGTGCCACCAGCAGATTGATTAACTATGGCTACACCTTC. V usage is TRBV15 and J usage is TRBJ1-2; the D is unclear. Germline V gene lookup returns CDR1 LNHNV and CDR2 YYDKDF (reference sequence). CDR3 length: 13 amino acids. The germline V and J ends were trimmed by 2 bases and 1 base, with 5 bases remaining between them.

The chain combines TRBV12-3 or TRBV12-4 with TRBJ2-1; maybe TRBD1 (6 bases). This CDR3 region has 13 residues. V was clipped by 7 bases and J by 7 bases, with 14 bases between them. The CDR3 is CASTRIQGNEQFF. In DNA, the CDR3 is TGTGCCAGCACCCGAATACAGGGAAATGAGCAGTTCTTC.

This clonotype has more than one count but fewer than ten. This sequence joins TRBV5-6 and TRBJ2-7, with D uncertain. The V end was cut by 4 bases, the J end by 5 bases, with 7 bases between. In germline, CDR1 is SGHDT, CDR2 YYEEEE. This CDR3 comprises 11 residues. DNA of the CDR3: TGTGCCAGCAGCACACGAAACGAGCAGTACTTC. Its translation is CASSTRNEQYF. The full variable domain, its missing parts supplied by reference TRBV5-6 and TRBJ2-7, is DAGVTQSPTHLIKTRGQQVTLRCSPKSGHDTVSWYQQALGQGPQFIFQYYEEEERQRGNFPDRFSGHQFPNYSSELNVNALLLGDSALYLCASSTRNEQYFGPGTRLTVT.

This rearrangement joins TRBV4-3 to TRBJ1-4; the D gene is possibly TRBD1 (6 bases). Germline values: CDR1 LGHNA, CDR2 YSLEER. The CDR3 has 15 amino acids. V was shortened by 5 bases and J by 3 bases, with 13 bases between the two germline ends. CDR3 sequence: CASSNRGPANEKLFF. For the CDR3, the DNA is TGCGCCAGCAGCAACCGGGGGCCAGCTAATGAAAAACTGTTTTTT.

The CDR3 sequence: CASSPGGQVNQPQHF. The CDR3 DNA reads TGTGCCAGCAGCCCAGGGGGTCAGGTCAATCAGCCCCAGCATTTT. This sequence joins TRBV14 and TRBJ1-5; 7 bases line up with TRBD1. CDR3 length: 15 residues. V shed 4 bases and J 3 bases; nucleotides not matched to a gene: 6. Germline V gene data show CDR1 as SGHDN and CDR2 as FVKESK.

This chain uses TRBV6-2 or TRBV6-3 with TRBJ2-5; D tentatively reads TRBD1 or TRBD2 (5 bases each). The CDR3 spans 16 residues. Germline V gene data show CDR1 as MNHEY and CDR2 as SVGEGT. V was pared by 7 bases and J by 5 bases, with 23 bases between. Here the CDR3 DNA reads TGTGCCAGCACCCCCCAGAGACGGGGCAGAGGGGAGACCCAGTACTTC. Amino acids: CASTPQRRGRGETQYF.

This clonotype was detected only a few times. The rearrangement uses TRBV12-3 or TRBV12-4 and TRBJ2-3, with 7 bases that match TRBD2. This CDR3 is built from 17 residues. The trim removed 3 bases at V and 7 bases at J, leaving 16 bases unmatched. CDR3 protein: CASSLGGDRALPHTQYF. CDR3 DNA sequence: TGTGCCAGCAGTTTGGGGGGGGACCGGGCTCTGCCCCATACGCAGTATTTT.

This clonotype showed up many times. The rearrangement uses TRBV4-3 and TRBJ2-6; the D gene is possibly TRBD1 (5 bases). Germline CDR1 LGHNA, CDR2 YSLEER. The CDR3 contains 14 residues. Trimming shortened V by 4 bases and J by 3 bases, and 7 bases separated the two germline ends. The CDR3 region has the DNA TGCGCCAGCAGCCCAGGGTATGGGGCCAACGTCCTGACTTTC. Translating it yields CASSPGYGANVLTF.

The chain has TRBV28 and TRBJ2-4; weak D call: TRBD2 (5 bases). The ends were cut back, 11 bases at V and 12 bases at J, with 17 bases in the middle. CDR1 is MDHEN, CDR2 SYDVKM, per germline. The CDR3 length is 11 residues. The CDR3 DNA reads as TGTGCCTCCCGGACTCGGGCTGATCAGTACTTC. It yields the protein CASRTRADQYF.

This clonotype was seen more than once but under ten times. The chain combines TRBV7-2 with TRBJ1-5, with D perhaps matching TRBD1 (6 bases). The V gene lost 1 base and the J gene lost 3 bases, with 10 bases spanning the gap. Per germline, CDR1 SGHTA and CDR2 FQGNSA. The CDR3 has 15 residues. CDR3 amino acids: CASSLGGTFNQPQHF. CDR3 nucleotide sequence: TGTGCCAGCAGCTTAGGCGGGACATTCAATCAGCCCCAGCATTTT.

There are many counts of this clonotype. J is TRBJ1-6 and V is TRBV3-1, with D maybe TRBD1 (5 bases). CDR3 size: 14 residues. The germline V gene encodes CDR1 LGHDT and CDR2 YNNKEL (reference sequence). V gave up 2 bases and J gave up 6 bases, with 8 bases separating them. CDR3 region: CASSQQGLNSPLHF. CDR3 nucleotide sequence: TGTGCCAGCAGCCAACAGGGTCTTAATTCACCCCTCCACTTT. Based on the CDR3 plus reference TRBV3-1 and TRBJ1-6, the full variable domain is DTAVSQTPKYLVTQMGNDKSIKCEQNLGHDTMYWYKQDSKKFLKIMFSYNNKELIINETVPNRFSPKSPDKAHLNLHINSLELGDSAVYFCASSQQGLNSPLHFGNGTRLTVT.

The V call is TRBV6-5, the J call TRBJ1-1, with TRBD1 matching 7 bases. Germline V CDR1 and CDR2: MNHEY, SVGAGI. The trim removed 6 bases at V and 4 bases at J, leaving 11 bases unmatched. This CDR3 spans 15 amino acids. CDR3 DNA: TGTGCCAGCAGAACTGACAGGGCGGCAACCACTGAAGCTTTCTTT. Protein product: CASRTDRAATTEAFF.

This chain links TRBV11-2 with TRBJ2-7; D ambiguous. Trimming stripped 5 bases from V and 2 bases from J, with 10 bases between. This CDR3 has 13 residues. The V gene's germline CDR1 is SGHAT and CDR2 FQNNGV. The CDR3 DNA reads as TGTGCCAGCAGCCACGGGTCGACCTACGAGCAGTACTTC. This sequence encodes CASSHGSTYEQYF.

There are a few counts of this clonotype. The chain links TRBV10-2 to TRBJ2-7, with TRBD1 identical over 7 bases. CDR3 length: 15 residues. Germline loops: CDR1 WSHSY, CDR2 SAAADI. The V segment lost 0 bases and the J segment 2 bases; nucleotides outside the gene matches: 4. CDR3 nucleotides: TGCGCCAGCAGTGAGTCCGGACAGGCACCCTACGAGCAGTACTTC. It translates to CASSESGQAPYEQYF.

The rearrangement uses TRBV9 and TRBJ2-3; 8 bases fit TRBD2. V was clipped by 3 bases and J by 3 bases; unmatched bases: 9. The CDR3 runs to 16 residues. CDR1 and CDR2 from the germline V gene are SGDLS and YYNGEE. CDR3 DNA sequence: TGTGCCAGCAGCGCGAGACCCGGCGGGGGGACAGATACGCAGTATTTT. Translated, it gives CASSARPGGGTDTQYF. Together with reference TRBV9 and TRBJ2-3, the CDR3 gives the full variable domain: DSGVTQTPKHLITATGQRVTLRCSPRSGDLSVYWYQQSLDQGLQFLIQYYNGEERAKGNILERFSAQQFPDLHSELNLSSLELGDSALYFCASSARPGGGTDTQYFGPGTRLTVL.

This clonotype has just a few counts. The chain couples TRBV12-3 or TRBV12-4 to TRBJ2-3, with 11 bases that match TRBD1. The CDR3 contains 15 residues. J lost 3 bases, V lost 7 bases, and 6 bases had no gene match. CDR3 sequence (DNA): TGTGCCAGCACTGGACAGGGGGCCAGAACAGATACGCAGTATTTT. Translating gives CASTGQGARTDTQYF.